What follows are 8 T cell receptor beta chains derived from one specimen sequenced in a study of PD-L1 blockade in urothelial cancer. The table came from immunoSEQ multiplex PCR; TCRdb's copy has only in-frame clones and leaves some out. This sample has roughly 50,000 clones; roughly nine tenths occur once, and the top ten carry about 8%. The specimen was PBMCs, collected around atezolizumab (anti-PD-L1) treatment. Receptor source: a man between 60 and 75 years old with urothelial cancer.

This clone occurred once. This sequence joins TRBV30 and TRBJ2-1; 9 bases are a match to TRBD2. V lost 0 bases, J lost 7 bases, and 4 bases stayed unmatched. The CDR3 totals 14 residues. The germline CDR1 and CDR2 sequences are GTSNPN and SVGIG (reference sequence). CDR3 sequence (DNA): TGTGCCTGGAGTGTAGGCGGGGGGGCAAATGAGCAGTTCTTC. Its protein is CAWSVGGGANEQFF. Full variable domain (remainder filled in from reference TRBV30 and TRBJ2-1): SQTIHQWPATLVQPVGSPLSLECTVEGTSNPNLYWYRQAAGRGLQLLFYSVGIGQISSEVPQNLSASRPQDRQFILSSKKLLLSDSGFYLCAWSVGGGANEQFFGPGTRLTVL.

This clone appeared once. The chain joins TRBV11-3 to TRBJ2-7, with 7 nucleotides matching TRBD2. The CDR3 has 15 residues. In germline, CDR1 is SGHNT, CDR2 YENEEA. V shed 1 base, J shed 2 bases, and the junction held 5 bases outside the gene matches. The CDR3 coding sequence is TGTGCCAGCAGCTTAGGAGCGGGACCGGCCTACGAGCAGTACTTC. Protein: CASSLGAGPAYEQYF.

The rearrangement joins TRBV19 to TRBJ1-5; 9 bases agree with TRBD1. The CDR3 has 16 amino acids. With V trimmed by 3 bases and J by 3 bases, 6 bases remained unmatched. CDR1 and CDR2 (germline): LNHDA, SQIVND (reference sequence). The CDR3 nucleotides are TGTGCCAGTAGTATTGGACAGGGGCGCTCCAATCAGCCCCAGCATTTT. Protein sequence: CASSIGQGRSNQPQHF.

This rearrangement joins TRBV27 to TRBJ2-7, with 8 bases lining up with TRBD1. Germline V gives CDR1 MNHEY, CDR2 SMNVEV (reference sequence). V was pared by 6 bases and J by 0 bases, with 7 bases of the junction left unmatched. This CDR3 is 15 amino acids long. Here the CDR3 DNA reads TGTGCCAGCAGGAGACCCCAGGGGGCCTCCTACGAGCAGTACTTC. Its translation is CASRRPQGASYEQYF.

CDR3 sequence: CASSPIPNSYEQYF. The CDR3 DNA reads as TGTGCCAGCTCACCTATCCCTAACTCCTACGAGCAGTACTTC. This rearrangement joins TRBV18 to TRBJ2-7; D gene unclear. Trimming cost V 3 bases and J 0 bases, with 9 bases left between them. The CDR3 loop spans 14 amino acids. Germline CDR1 is KGHSH and CDR2 is LQKENI.

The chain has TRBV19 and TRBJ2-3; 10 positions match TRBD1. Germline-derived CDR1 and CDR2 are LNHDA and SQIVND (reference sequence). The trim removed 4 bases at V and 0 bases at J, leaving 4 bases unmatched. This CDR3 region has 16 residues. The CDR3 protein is CASSTRQGASTDTQYF. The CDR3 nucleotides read TGTGCCAGTAGTACCCGACAGGGGGCGAGCACAGATACGCAGTATTTT. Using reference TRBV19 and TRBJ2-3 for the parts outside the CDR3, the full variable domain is DGGITQSPKYLFRKEGQNVTLSCEQNLNHDAMYWYRQDPGQGLRLIYYSQIVNDFQKGDIAEGYSVSREKKESFPLTVTSAQKNPTAFYLCASSTRQGASTDTQYFGPGTRLTVL.

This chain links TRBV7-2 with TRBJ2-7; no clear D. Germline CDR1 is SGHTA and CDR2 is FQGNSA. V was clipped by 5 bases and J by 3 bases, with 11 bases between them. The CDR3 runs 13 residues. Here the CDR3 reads CASSPFNVYEQYF. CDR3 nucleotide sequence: TGTGCCAGCAGCCCCTTTAATGTCTACGAGCAGTACTTC. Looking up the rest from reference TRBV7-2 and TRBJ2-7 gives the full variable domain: GAGVSQSPSNKVTEKGKDVELRCDPISGHTALYWYRQSLGQGLEFLIYFQGNSAPDKSGLPSDRFSAERTGGSVSTLTIQRTQQEDSAVYLCASSPFNVYEQYFGPGTRLTVT.

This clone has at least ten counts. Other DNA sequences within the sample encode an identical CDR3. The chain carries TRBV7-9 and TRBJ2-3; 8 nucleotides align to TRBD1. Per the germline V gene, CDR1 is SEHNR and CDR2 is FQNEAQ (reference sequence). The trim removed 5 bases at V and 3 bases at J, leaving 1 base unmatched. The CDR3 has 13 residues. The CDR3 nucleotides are TGTGCCAGCAGCCGGACAGGGACAGATACGCAGTATTTT. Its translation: CASSRTGTDTQYF. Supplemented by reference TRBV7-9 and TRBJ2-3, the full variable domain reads DTGVSQNPRHKITKRGQNVTFRCDPISEHNRLYWYRQTLGQGPEFLTYFQNEAQLEKSRLLSDRFSAERPKGSFSTLEIQRTEQGDSAMYLCASSRTGTDTQYFGPGTRLTVL.